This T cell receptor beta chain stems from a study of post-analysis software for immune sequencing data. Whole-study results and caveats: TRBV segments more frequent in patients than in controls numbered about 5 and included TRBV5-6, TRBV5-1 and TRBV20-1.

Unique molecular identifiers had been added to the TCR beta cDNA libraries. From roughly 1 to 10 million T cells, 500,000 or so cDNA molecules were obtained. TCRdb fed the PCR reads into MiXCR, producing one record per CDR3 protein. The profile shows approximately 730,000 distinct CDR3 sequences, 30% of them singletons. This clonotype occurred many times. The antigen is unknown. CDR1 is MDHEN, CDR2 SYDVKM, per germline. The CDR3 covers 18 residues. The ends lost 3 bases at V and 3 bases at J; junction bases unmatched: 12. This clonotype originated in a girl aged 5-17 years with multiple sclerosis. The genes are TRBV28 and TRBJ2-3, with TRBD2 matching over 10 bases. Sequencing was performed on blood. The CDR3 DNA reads TGTGCCAGCAGTTTCCCGCGAGCGGGAGGGGATGAGACAGATACGCAGTATTTT. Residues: CASSFPRAGGDETDTQYF.